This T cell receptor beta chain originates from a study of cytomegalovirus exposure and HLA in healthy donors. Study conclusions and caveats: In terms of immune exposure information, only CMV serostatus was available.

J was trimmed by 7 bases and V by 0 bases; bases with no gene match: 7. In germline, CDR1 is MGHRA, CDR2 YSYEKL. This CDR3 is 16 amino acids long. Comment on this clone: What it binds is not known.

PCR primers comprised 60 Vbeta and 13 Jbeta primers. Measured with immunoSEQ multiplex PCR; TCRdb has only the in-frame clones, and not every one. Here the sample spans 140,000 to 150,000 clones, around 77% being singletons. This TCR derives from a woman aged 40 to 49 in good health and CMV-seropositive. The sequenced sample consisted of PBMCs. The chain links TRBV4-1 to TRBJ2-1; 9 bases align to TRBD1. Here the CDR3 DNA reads TGCGCCAGCAGCCAAGAAGAACAGGGGGCGAGGAATGAGCAGTTCTTC. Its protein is CASSQEEQGARNEQFF.